Below are 17 T cell receptor beta chains sequenced from a single sample in a study of blood T cell repertoires in COVID-19. Measured with immunoSEQ multiplex PCR; TCRdb has only the in-frame clones, and not every one. The table shows 200,000 or so clones, with roughly 79% occurring only once. The sequencing sample was made of peripheral blood. These receptors all come from a man aged 55-75 years with active or convalescent COVID-19.

This clone occurred once. This chain links TRBV4-3 with TRBJ1-2; D might be TRBD1 (6 bases). The CDR3 consists of 18 residues. Germline loops: CDR1 LGHNA, CDR2 YSLEER. The V and J ends lost 0 bases and 3 bases respectively, with 20 bases between them. CDR3 nucleotide sequence: TGCGCCAGCAGCCAAGATTTGCTGGGCGGAGGACAGTACTATGGCTACACCTTC. Encoded protein: CASSQDLLGGGQYYGYTF.

This chain connects TRBV19 to TRBJ2-3; 7 nucleotides line up with TRBD2. The CDR3 sequence is 14 residues long. The junction had 2 bases not matched to a gene; V was cut back by 1 base and J by 4 bases. Per germline, CDR1 LNHDA and CDR2 SQIVND (reference sequence). CDR3 nucleotides: TGTGCCAGTAGTATAGGTCGGGGGGCAGATACGCAGTATTTT. It specifies CASSIGRGADTQYF.

V usage is TRBV10-3 and J usage is TRBJ2-1; 8 positions agree with TRBD1. This CDR3 is 15 amino acids long. Looked up from germline, CDR1 is ENHRY and CDR2 is SYGVKD. Trimming removed 3 bases from V and 4 bases from J; junction bases left unmatched: 5. The CDR3 DNA sequence: TGTGCCATCAGTGATACCGGGACAGGATACAATGAGCAGTTCTTC. It yields the protein CAISDTGTGYNEQFF.

V and J are TRBV7-8 and TRBJ2-7, with D unclear. Germline V gene sequence: CDR1 SGHVS, CDR2 FQNEAQ. The CDR3 extends over 11 amino acids. The V end lost 4 bases, the J end lost 4 bases, and 5 bases lay between the germline ends. CDR3 in DNA: TGTGCCAGCAGCTACCAGTACGAGCAGTACTTC. Translating gives CASSYQYEQYF. Combining the CDR3 with reference TRBV7-8 and TRBJ2-7 gives the whole variable domain GAGVSQSPRYKVAKRGQDVALRCDPISGHVSLFWYQQALGQGPEFLTYFQNEAQLDKSGLPSDRFFAERPEGSVSTLKIQRTQQEDSAVYLCASSYQYEQYFGPGTRLTVT.

The J gene is TRBJ2-1, the V gene TRBV12-3 or TRBV12-4; 9 nucleotides match TRBD1. Unmatched junction bases numbered 7, after V lost 7 bases and J lost 9 bases. The CDR3 runs 13 residues. The CDR3 here is CASNRQGVGEQFF. The CDR3, as DNA: TGTGCCAGCAACCGACAGGGGGTTGGTGAGCAGTTCTTC.

This chain joins TRBV18 and TRBJ1-3, with 7 bases lining up with TRBD1. The CDR3 length is 16 residues. Germline V CDR1 and CDR2: KGHSH, LQKENI. V was pared by 1 base and J by 4 bases, with 7 bases of the junction left unmatched. As DNA, the CDR3 is TGTGCCAGCTCACCACTACCACAGGGGTACGGAAACACCATATATTTT. Its translation is CASSPLPQGYGNTIYF.

The V call is TRBV10-3, the J call TRBJ2-3; 9 bases match TRBD1. The V segment lost 6 bases and the J segment 8 bases; nucleotides outside the gene matches: 9. Germline V gene data show CDR1 as ENHRY and CDR2 as SYGVKD. This CDR3 has 14 amino acids. This CDR3 is CAISGGQGLGTQYF. Here the CDR3 DNA reads TGTGCCATCAGCGGGGGACAGGGCTTAGGTACGCAGTATTTT.

The chain combines TRBV18 with TRBJ2-2; 7 bases match TRBD1. The germline CDR1 and CDR2 sequences are KGHSH and LQKENI. With V trimmed by 3 bases and J by 0 bases, 1 base remained unmatched. This CDR3 has 15 residues. The CDR3 DNA sequence: TGTGCCAGCTCACCGGGACAGTCGAACACCGGGGAGCTGTTTTTT. Residues: CASSPGQSNTGELFF. The whole variable domain, remainder taken from reference TRBV18 and TRBJ2-2, is NAGVMQNPRHLVRRRGQEARLRCSPMKGHSHVYWYRQLPEEGLKFMVYLQKENIIDESGMPKERFSAEFPKEGPSILRIQQVVRGDSAAYFCASSPGQSNTGELFFGEGSRLTVL.

A note on this clone: The junction does not match germline at one end; this may be a read error. The rearrangement links TRBV5-1 to TRBJ1-3; D is uncertain. CDR3 length: 14 residues. CDR1 and CDR2 from the germline V gene are SGHRS and YFSETQ. The CDR3 region has the DNA TGCGCCAGCAGCTTGAACCCAGATGGAGACACCATATATTTT. Protein product: CASSLNPDGDTIYF.

The J gene is TRBJ2-1, the V gene TRBV6-5; possible D gene TRBD2, 6 bases. CDR1 and CDR2 (germline): MNHEY, SVGAGI. V was clipped by 6 bases and J by 8 bases, with 20 bases between them. The CDR3 has 15 amino acids. The DNA of the CDR3 is TGTGCCAGCAGCCTCGCTGGCGGGAACCCCCATGAGCAGTTCTTC. It yields the protein CASSLAGGNPHEQFF.

The CDR3 spells CASSRLGQGSDEQYF. Written as DNA, the CDR3 is TGTGCCAGTAGTCGACTGGGACAGGGGAGCGACGAGCAGTACTTC. The chain employs TRBV19 and TRBJ2-7; 10 bases align to TRBD1. From germline, CDR1 is LNHDA and CDR2 SQIVND (reference sequence). The CDR3 is 15 amino acids. With 5 bases clipped from V and 5 bases from J, the junction kept 9 bases outside the gene matches. Complete variable domain (other parts from reference TRBV19 and TRBJ2-7): DGGITQSPKYLFRKEGQNVTLSCEQNLNHDAMYWYRQDPGQGLRLIYYSQIVNDFQKGDIAEGYSVSREKKESFPLTVTSAQKNPTAFYLCASSRLGQGSDEQYFGPGTRLTVT.

The chain links TRBV7-3 to TRBJ1-2; D gene uncertain. CDR1 is SGHTA and CDR2 is FQGTGA in the germline V gene. Trimming left V 5 bases short and J 4 bases short, with 11 bases between. CDR3 length: 13 amino acids. CDR3 sequence: CASSQRQGYGYTF. The CDR3 coding sequence is TGTGCCAGCAGCCAACGACAAGGCTATGGCTACACCTTC.

V usage is TRBV14 and J usage is TRBJ1-3; D is unclear. The CDR3 spans 16 residues. The V end lost 1 base, the J end lost 0 bases, and 10 bases lay between the germline ends. Per the germline V gene, CDR1 is SGHDN and CDR2 is FVKESK. DNA of the CDR3: TGTGCCAGCAGCCAAGTTAGAGGGATCTCTGGAAACACCATATATTTT. As protein: CASSQVRGISGNTIYF.

V and J are TRBV27 and TRBJ1-5; 8 bases match TRBD1. This CDR3 spans 15 amino acids. Germline-derived CDR1 and CDR2 are MNHEY and SMNVEV (reference sequence). The V gene end was trimmed by 3 bases and the J gene end by 7 bases; junction bases not matched to a gene: 8. DNA of the CDR3: TGTGCCAGCAGTTTCCTCGGACAGGGTGGGCAGCCCCAGCATTTT. Amino acid sequence: CASSFLGQGGQPQHF.

V usage is TRBV16 and J usage is TRBJ2-4, with 7 nucleotides matching TRBD2. The CDR3 extends over 16 amino acids. Germline V gives CDR1 KGHSY, CDR2 FQNENV. V was pared by 4 bases and J by 2 bases, with 8 bases of the junction left unmatched. The CDR3 DNA follows: TGTGCCAGCAGCCGCGTGGGAGGGCAGACCAAAAACATTCAGTACTTC. Protein sequence: CASSRVGGQTKNIQYF.

This chain's CDR3 is CASSRVGGFGANVLTF. DNA for the CDR3: TGTGCCAGCAGTAGGGTAGGAGGGTTCGGGGCCAACGTCCTGACTTTC. The rearrangement links TRBV28 to TRBJ2-6, with TRBD2 as a possible D gene (6 bases). Germline values: CDR1 MDHEN, CDR2 SYDVKM. The V and J ends lost 5 bases and 4 bases respectively, with 15 bases between them. The CDR3 spans 16 residues.

The gene calls are TRBV10-3 and TRBJ2-5; D not resolved. The germline V gene has CDR1 ENHRY and CDR2 SYGVKD. Trimming cost V 7 bases and J 5 bases, with 11 bases left between them. The CDR3 is 12 amino acids. CDR3 amino acids: CAINDNGETQYF. The CDR3 region has the DNA TGTGCCATCAATGATAACGGGGAGACCCAGTACTTC.